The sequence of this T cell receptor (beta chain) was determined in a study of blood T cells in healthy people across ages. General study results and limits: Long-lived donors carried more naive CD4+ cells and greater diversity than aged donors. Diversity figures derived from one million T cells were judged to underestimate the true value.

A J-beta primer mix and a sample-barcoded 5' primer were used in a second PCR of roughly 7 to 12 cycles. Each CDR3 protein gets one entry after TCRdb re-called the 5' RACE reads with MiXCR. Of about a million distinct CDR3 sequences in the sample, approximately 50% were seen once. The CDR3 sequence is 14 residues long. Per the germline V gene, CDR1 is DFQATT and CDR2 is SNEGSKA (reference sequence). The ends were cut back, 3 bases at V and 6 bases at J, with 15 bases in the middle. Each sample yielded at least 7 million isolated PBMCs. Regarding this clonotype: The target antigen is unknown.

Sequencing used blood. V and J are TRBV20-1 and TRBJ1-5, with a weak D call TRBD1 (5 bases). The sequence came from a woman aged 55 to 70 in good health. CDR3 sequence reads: CSASGRTQGQPQHF. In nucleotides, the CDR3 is TGCAGTGCTAGTGGGCGGACCCAGGGTCAGCCCCAGCATTTT.